The rows below give T cell receptor beta chains drawn from one sample of a study of neurological immune-mediated disorders. TCRdb re-derived calls from the 5' RACE reads in MiXCR, one entry per CDR3 protein. The sample contains about 71,000 distinct CDR3 sequences, 4.5% of which appear only once. The sequenced material came from PBMCs. The receptors stem from a man aged 30 to 45 with multiple sclerosis. The CDR3 runs from the conserved cysteine through the conserved F or W. The D gene is left open where the match is weak. A row's size may be missing; if present it is once, few, many or a size class.

clone_size: many; j_call: TRBJ2-3; d_call: TRBD1; v_call: TRBV5-1; cdr3_nt: TGCGCCAGCAGCCGGGACAGAACAGATACGCAGTATTTT; cdr3_aa: CASSRDRTDTQYF
clone_size: many; j_call: TRBJ1-1; d_call: NA; v_call: TRBV6-5; cdr3_nt: TGTGCCAGCAGTTCCTTGAGCCCGAACACTGAAGCTTTCTTT; cdr3_aa: CASSSLSPNTEAFF
clone_size: NA; j_call: TRBJ2-1; d_call: NA; v_call: TRBV9; cdr3_nt: TGTGCCAGCAGCGTAGATGGGTACAATGAGCAGTTCTTC; cdr3_aa: CASSVDGYNEQFF
clone_size: few; j_call: TRBJ1-1; d_call: NA; v_call: TRBV27; cdr3_nt: TGTGCCAGCAGTTTACGGATCCGGGGCACTGAAGCTTTCTTT; cdr3_aa: CASSLRIRGTEAFF
clone_size: many; j_call: TRBJ2-3; d_call: NA; v_call: TRBV10-1; cdr3_nt: TGCGCCAGCGGGACAGCGGGCCGCACAGATACGCAGTATTTT; cdr3_aa: CASGTAGRTDTQYF
clone_size: few; j_call: TRBJ1-6; d_call: NA; v_call: TRBV7-9; cdr3_nt: TGTGCCAGCAGCCGGACAGATTATAATTCACCCCTCCACTTT; cdr3_aa: CASSRTDYNSPLHF
clone_size: many; j_call: TRBJ2-2; d_call: NA; v_call: TRBV6-6; cdr3_nt: TGTGCCAGCAGTAATGGACGGGTAACCGGGGAGCTGTTTTTT; cdr3_aa: CASSNGRVTGELFF
clone_size: many; j_call: TRBJ2-7; d_call: NA; v_call: TRBV12-3/TRBV12-4; cdr3_nt: TGTGCCAGCAGCTCCTATACGAGTCATGAATTCTACGAGCAGTACTTC; cdr3_aa: CASSSYTSHEFYEQYF
clone_size: many; j_call: TRBJ1-1; d_call: NA; v_call: TRBV4-1; cdr3_nt: TGCGCCAGCAGCCGCGGGAGGAACAGGGTTCTTAACACTGAAGCTTTCTTT; cdr3_aa: CASSRGRNRVLNTEAFF
clone_size: many; j_call: TRBJ2-7; d_call: NA; v_call: TRBV5-1; cdr3_nt: TGCGCCAGCAGCTTGGGGGGGGATACCTACGAGCAGTACTTC; cdr3_aa: CASSLGGDTYEQYF
clone_size: few; j_call: TRBJ1-6; d_call: NA; v_call: TRBV5-1; cdr3_nt: TGCGCCAGCAGCTTGGGGGGCCAAGGGGCCCTCCACTTT; cdr3_aa: CASSLGGQGALHF
clone_size: NA; j_call: TRBJ1-1; d_call: NA; v_call: TRBV5-1; cdr3_nt: TGCGCCAGCAGCTTGTGGCAGCAGAACACTGAAGCTTTCTTT; cdr3_aa: CASSLWQQNTEAFF
clone_size: many; j_call: TRBJ2-2; d_call: TRBD1; v_call: TRBV14; cdr3_nt: TGTGCCAGCAGCCAGGGACAGGGGTACACCGGGGAGCTGTTTTTT; cdr3_aa: CASSQGQGYTGELFF
clone_size: NA; j_call: TRBJ2-3; d_call: NA; v_call: TRBV6-1; cdr3_nt: TGTGCCAGCAGTGAGAGGGGCCGGGTTCCAGATACGCAGTATTTT; cdr3_aa: CASSERGRVPDTQYF
clone_size: many; j_call: TRBJ1-5; d_call: NA; v_call: TRBV6-6; cdr3_nt: TGTGCCAGCAGTTACTCGCCCGGGATGGACCAGCCCCAGCATTTT; cdr3_aa: CASSYSPGMDQPQHF
clone_size: many; j_call: TRBJ1-2; d_call: NA; v_call: TRBV4-1; cdr3_nt: TGCGCCAGCAGCCACCGTTCGTGGGACCCCTCGTCCAGGGATGGCTACACCTTC; cdr3_aa: CASSHRSWDPSSRDGYTF
clone_size: many; j_call: TRBJ1-2; d_call: TRBD1; v_call: TRBV6-5; cdr3_nt: TGTGCCAGCACCAGGGGGACAGGGATAGAAGGCTACACCTTC; cdr3_aa: CASTRGTGIEGYTF
clone_size: many; j_call: TRBJ2-7; d_call: NA; v_call: TRBV5-1; cdr3_nt: TGCGCCAGCAGCTTGGAGGGTTGGACGGATTCCTACGAGCAGTACTTC; cdr3_aa: CASSLEGWTDSYEQYF
clone_size: many; j_call: TRBJ1-2; d_call: NA; v_call: TRBV7-7; cdr3_nt: TGTGCCAGCAGCCCAAGGGACGGGCATCCCTCCACCTTC; cdr3_aa: CASSPRDGHPSTF
clone_size: many; j_call: TRBJ2-1; d_call: NA; v_call: TRBV7-6; cdr3_nt: TGTGCCAGCAGCTTAGCGACAGGCGACAATGAGCAGTTCTTC; cdr3_aa: CASSLATGDNEQFF
clone_size: many; j_call: TRBJ2-1; d_call: TRBD1; v_call: TRBV9; cdr3_nt: TGTGCCAGCAGCGTATTGGGGACAGGGGCGACTGAGCAGTTCTTC; cdr3_aa: CASSVLGTGATEQFF
clone_size: many; j_call: TRBJ1-1; d_call: NA; v_call: TRBV5-1; cdr3_nt: TGCGCCAGCAGCTTGACTCGGACGAACACTGAAGCTTTCTTT; cdr3_aa: CASSLTRTNTEAFF
clone_size: many; j_call: TRBJ1-3; d_call: NA; v_call: TRBV7-9; cdr3_nt: TGTGCCAGCACCATCTTGCTTGGAAACACCATATATTTT; cdr3_aa: CASTILLGNTIYF
clone_size: many; j_call: TRBJ2-6; d_call: NA; v_call: TRBV15; cdr3_nt: TGTGCCACCAGCAAACACCTGATCTCTGGGGCCAACGTCCTGACTTTC; cdr3_aa: CATSKHLISGANVLTF
clone_size: many; j_call: TRBJ1-5; d_call: NA; v_call: TRBV7-2; cdr3_nt: TGTGCCAGCAGCTTAGAGGTCGGGCCCCAGCATTTT; cdr3_aa: CASSLEVGPQHF
clone_size: few; j_call: TRBJ2-5; d_call: NA; v_call: TRBV29-1; cdr3_nt: TGCAGCGTTGTAAAGACTCAAGAGACCCAGTACTTC; cdr3_aa: CSVVKTQETQYF
clone_size: many; j_call: TRBJ1-4; d_call: TRBD1; v_call: TRBV9; cdr3_nt: TGTGCCAGCAGCGTAGCTCTTGGACAGGGGGACGAAAAACTGTTTTTT; cdr3_aa: CASSVALGQGDEKLFF
clone_size: many; j_call: TRBJ1-1; d_call: NA; v_call: TRBV10-2; cdr3_nt: TGCGCCAGCAGTGACATAGGGTCAGAGAACACTGAAGCTTTCTTT; cdr3_aa: CASSDIGSENTEAFF
clone_size: many; j_call: TRBJ2-2; d_call: NA; v_call: TRBV7-2; cdr3_nt: TGTGCCAGCAGCTTAGGTTCCTACGGGGAGCTGTTTTTT; cdr3_aa: CASSLGSYGELFF
clone_size: NA; j_call: TRBJ1-1; d_call: NA; v_call: TRBV5-1; cdr3_nt: TGCGCCAGCAGCTTCGCTTTGGGTGGCACTGAAGCTTTCTTT; cdr3_aa: CASSFALGGTEAFF
clone_size: many; j_call: TRBJ1-2; d_call: NA; v_call: TRBV7-9; cdr3_nt: TGTGCCAGCAGCTCGTCAGGGGTGGGCGGCTACACCTTC; cdr3_aa: CASSSSGVGGYTF
clone_size: many; j_call: TRBJ1-1; d_call: TRBD1; v_call: TRBV20-1; cdr3_nt: TGCAGTGCCGTGGGAAGGGGGCGTAACACTGAAGCTTTCTTT; cdr3_aa: CSAVGRGRNTEAFF
clone_size: many; j_call: TRBJ1-1; d_call: NA; v_call: TRBV5-1; cdr3_nt: TGCGCCAGCAGCTTGGGGTTTAGTGGTGGCACTGAAGCTTTCTTT; cdr3_aa: CASSLGFSGGTEAFF
clone_size: many; j_call: TRBJ1-1; d_call: NA; v_call: TRBV12-3/TRBV12-4; cdr3_nt: TGTGCCAGCAGTTTATGGGCTGGGGTCACTGAAGCTTTCTTT; cdr3_aa: CASSLWAGVTEAFF
clone_size: many; j_call: TRBJ2-5; d_call: TRBD2; v_call: TRBV5-1; cdr3_nt: TGCGCCAGCAGCTTGGCAGGTACTAGCGAAGAGACCCAGTACTTC; cdr3_aa: CASSLAGTSEETQYF
clone_size: many; j_call: TRBJ1-1; d_call: NA; v_call: TRBV10-3; cdr3_nt: TGTGCCATCAGTGGGCCCCCTGATCGTACTGAAGCTTTCTTT; cdr3_aa: CAISGPPDRTEAFF
clone_size: few; j_call: TRBJ2-3; d_call: NA; v_call: TRBV19; cdr3_nt: TGTGCCAGCGGGAGAGTGGATACGCAGTATTTT; cdr3_aa: CASGRVDTQYF
clone_size: many; j_call: TRBJ2-2; d_call: NA; v_call: TRBV7-9; cdr3_nt: TGTGCCAGCAGCTTCCGGGACAATACGAACACCGGGGAGCTGTTTTTT; cdr3_aa: CASSFRDNTNTGELFF
clone_size: many; j_call: TRBJ2-5; d_call: NA; v_call: TRBV6-1; cdr3_nt: TGTGCCAGCCGAGAAGGCGGAGAGACCCAGTACTTC; cdr3_aa: CASREGGETQYF
clone_size: many; j_call: TRBJ2-5; d_call: NA; v_call: TRBV6-5; cdr3_nt: TGTGCCAGCAGTTACTCGTCCGGGGCGGAGACCCAGTACTTC; cdr3_aa: CASSYSSGAETQYF
clone_size: many; j_call: TRBJ2-3; d_call: NA; v_call: TRBV20-1; cdr3_nt: TGCAGTGCTAGAGAGGTCTACACAGATACGCAGTATTTT; cdr3_aa: CSAREVYTDTQYF
clone_size: few; j_call: TRBJ2-3; d_call: NA; v_call: TRBV10-2; cdr3_nt: TGCGCCAGCAGTGTAAACACTAGGGATACGCAGTATTTT; cdr3_aa: CASSVNTRDTQYF
clone_size: NA; j_call: TRBJ2-7; d_call: NA; v_call: TRBV6-5; cdr3_nt: TGTGCCAGCAGAAGGGGGAACGAGCAGTACTTC; cdr3_aa: CASRRGNEQYF
clone_size: many; j_call: TRBJ2-1; d_call: TRBD2; v_call: TRBV9; cdr3_nt: TGTGCCAGCAGCATCCGGGGGACTAGTGCCTACAATGAGCAGTTCTTC; cdr3_aa: CASSIRGTSAYNEQFF
clone_size: many; j_call: TRBJ2-7; d_call: NA; v_call: TRBV2; cdr3_nt: TGTGCCAGCAGAATGGAGGGCACCTACGAGCAGTACTTC; cdr3_aa: CASRMEGTYEQYF
clone_size: many; j_call: TRBJ1-1; d_call: NA; v_call: TRBV10-3; cdr3_nt: TGTGCCATCAGTGATGAGGGCGCGTACACTGAAGCTTTCTTT; cdr3_aa: CAISDEGAYTEAFF
clone_size: many; j_call: TRBJ2-1; d_call: TRBD2; v_call: TRBV9; cdr3_nt: TGTGCCAGCAGCGTAGGGGCTAGCGGGAGGAATGAGCAGTTCTTC; cdr3_aa: CASSVGASGRNEQFF
clone_size: many; j_call: TRBJ1-1; d_call: TRBD1; v_call: TRBV29-1; cdr3_nt: TGCAGCGTTATTGTTGGACAGGGTGCTGATGAAGCTTTCTTT; cdr3_aa: CSVIVGQGADEAFF
clone_size: many; j_call: TRBJ2-5; d_call: NA; v_call: TRBV20-1; cdr3_nt: TGCAGTGCTAGAGGGAAGTCGGAGACCCAGTACTTC; cdr3_aa: CSARGKSETQYF
clone_size: many; j_call: TRBJ2-1; d_call: NA; v_call: TRBV12-3/TRBV12-4; cdr3_nt: TGTGCCAGCAGTTTAGCGGGGGGGCCGGGTTATTTCTTC; cdr3_aa: CASSLAGGPGYFF
clone_size: many; j_call: TRBJ1-4; d_call: NA; v_call: TRBV5-1; cdr3_nt: TGCGCCAGCAGCTTGGATGCAACTAATGAAAAACTGTTTTTT; cdr3_aa: CASSLDATNEKLFF